Below are 5 T cell receptor beta chains sequenced from a single sample in a study of beta chain features in type 1 diabetes. Expressed TCRB transcripts were sequenced after all isolated RNA was converted to cDNA. The table came from immunoSEQ multiplex PCR; TCRdb's copy has only in-frame clones and leaves some out. Here the sample spans 400,000 to 500,000 clones, 11% to 15% being singletons. The specimen sequenced was naive CD4+ T cells from blood. These receptors all stem from a man aged 25-45 years in good health.

This chain connects TRBV7-2 to TRBJ2-2; 9 positions agree with TRBD2. The CDR3 runs to 18 residues. The germline CDR1 and CDR2 sequences are SGHTA and FQGNSA. V was clipped by 3 bases and J by 4 bases; unmatched bases: 12. This CDR3 is CASSFLPSGKRITGELFF. The CDR3 bases are TGTGCCAGCAGCTTCCTGCCTAGCGGGAAGCGAATCACCGGGGAGCTGTTTTTT. Variable domain in full (rest from reference TRBV7-2 and TRBJ2-2): GAGVSQSPSNKVTEKGKDVELRCDPISGHTALYWYRQSLGQGLEFLIYFQGNSAPDKSGLPSDRFSAERTGGSVSTLTIQRTQQEDSAVYLCASSFLPSGKRITGELFFGEGSRLTVL.

This clone turned up a few times. The CDR3 sequence is CASSPIGRQSTDTQYF. The DNA of the CDR3 is TGTGCCAGTAGCCCAATTGGACGGCAAAGCACAGATACGCAGTATTTT. The genes are TRBV19 and TRBJ2-3; D ambiguous. Germline V gives CDR1 LNHDA, CDR2 SQIVND (reference sequence). CDR3 length: 16 amino acids. V gave up 6 bases and J gave up 0 bases, with 16 bases separating them.

This clone has just a few counts. CDR3 bases: TGTGCCAGTAAAGTTGGGATTAACTATGGCTACACCTTC. As protein: CASKVGINYGYTF. V usage is TRBV6-1 and J usage is TRBJ1-2; no reliable D call. V lost 9 bases and J 1 base, leaving 12 bases between the germline ends. The CDR3 loop spans 13 amino acids. From germline, CDR1 is MNHNS and CDR2 SASEGT.

There are a few counts of this clone. V gene TRBV9 combines with J gene TRBJ2-1, with D perhaps given as TRBD1 or TRBD2 (5 bases each). Germline V gives CDR1 SGDLS, CDR2 YYNGEE. Trimming took off 0 bases at V and 9 bases at J, with 10 bases between the two ends. This CDR3 comprises 13 residues. The chain's CDR3 is CASSVAPGGEQFF. CDR3 coding DNA: TGTGCCAGCAGCGTAGCCCCTGGGGGTGAGCAGTTCTTC.

This clone appeared many times. V usage is TRBV29-1 and J usage is TRBJ2-7; TRBD1 is a possible D gene (6 bases). The V gene's germline CDR1 is SQVTM and CDR2 ANQGSEA. This CDR3 has 11 residues. V lost 1 base and J lost 9, with 10 bases in between. The CDR3: CSVEVGGRQYF. The DNA of the CDR3 is TGCAGCGTTGAAGTAGGGGGACGGCAGTACTTC.